Listed below are T cell receptor beta chains from one sample, sequenced in a study of blood T cell repertoires in COVID-19. Data came from immunoSEQ multiplex PCR; TCRdb stores just in-frame clones and leaves some out. The table lists 110,000 or so clones, roughly 80% of them singletons. Material: peripheral blood. Receptors were obtained from a woman aged 70 to 79 with acute or convalescent COVID-19. The conserved cysteine and the conserved F or W are not part of the CDR3 here. The order of the fields is CDR3 protein, clone size, V gene. Expanded clones get a size class; other rows say once, few or many, or leave the size out.

ASSMRGPRYSNQPQH,-,TRBV19
ATAGGGIFNYGYT,many,TRBV6-5
AWSARRAGVGGNTEAF,-,TRBV30
ASSLRGDEQF,-,TRBV7-9
ASSQAGGYNSPLH,-,TRBV4-1
ASSRTENEQY,-,TRBV6-2/TRBV6-3
ASSPAAANYGYT,few,TRBV18
ASRTRGGELF,-,TRBV6-5
SVAGGTDTQY,-,TRBV29-1
ASSRGGTGQNYGYT,few,TRBV4-1
ASSSAGTGGVSGYT,-,TRBV6-5
SVQGSDTQY,-,TRBV29-1
ATSPHRGPNTGELF,once,TRBV15
ASSFGQGVNGYT,-,TRBV5-4
ASSSGTVDQPQH,-,TRBV19
ASSIRGFRDINEKLF,-,TRBV19
ATRSGANVLT,once,TRBV19
ASSGTKNNYGYT,-,TRBV7-2
ASSLSRRSGANVLT,-,TRBV7-2
ASSLTGGGGTQPQH,-,TRBV28
ASSQDAGTGGFLQH,-,TRBV4-3
ASSQSEEYYEQY,-,TRBV4-3
ASSGTGGLNTEAF,-,TRBV6-5
ASSFLTGLGSSYT,few,TRBV7-9
ASSWGQNEKLF,-,TRBV27
ASSSGGSGAAEQF,-,TRBV7-2